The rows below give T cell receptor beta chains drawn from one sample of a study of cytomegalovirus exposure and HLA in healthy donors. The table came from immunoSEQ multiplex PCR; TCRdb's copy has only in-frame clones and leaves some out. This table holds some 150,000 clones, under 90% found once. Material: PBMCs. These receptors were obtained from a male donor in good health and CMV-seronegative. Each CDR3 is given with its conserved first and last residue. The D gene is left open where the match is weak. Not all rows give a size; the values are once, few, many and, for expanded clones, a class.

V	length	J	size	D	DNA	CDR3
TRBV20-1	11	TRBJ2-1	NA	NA	TGCAGTGCGCAGAAAAACAATGAGCAGTTCTTC	CSAQKNNEQFF
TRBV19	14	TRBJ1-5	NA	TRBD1	TGTGCCAGTAGCCTCGGGACAGGTAATCAGCCCCAGCATTTT	CASSLGTGNQPQHF
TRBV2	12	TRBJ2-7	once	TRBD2	TGTGCCAGCAGCTGGGGGGGGTACGAGCAGTACTTC	CASSWGGYEQYF
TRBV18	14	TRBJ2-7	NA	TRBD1	TGTGCCAGCTCATTCTACCGGGACAGATACGAGCAGTACTTC	CASSFYRDRYEQYF
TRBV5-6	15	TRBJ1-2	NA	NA	TGTGCCAGCAGCTTGGAGGCGGAACTTAGCTATGGCTACACCTTC	CASSLEAELSYGYTF
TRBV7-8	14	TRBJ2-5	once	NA	TGTGCCAGCAGCTCTCGACAGATTGGAGAGACCCAGTACTTC	CASSSRQIGETQYF
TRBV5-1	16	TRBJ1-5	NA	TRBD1	TGCGCCAGCAGCTTGGAGGCAGGGGGCGGCAATCAGCCCCAGCATTTT	CASSLEAGGGNQPQHF
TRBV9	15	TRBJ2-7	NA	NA	TGTGCCAGCAGCGTAGGGGACAAATGGCCACTCGAGCAGTACTTC	CASSVGDKWPLEQYF
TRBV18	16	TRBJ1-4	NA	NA	TGTGCCAGCTCACCGTGGGGGGGGCGTGATGCTGAAAAACTGTTTTTT	CASSPWGGRDAEKLFF
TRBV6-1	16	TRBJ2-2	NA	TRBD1	TGTGCCAGCAGTGTAATACAGGGGGCTTACACCGGGGAGCTGTTTTTT	CASSVIQGAYTGELFF
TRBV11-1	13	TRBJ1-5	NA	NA	TGTGCCAGCAGCTTAGTGGGGGGGCAGCCCCAGCATTTT	CASSLVGGQPQHF
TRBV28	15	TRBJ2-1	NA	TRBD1	TGTGCCAGCAGCCGGACAGGGGTCTCCTACAATGAGCAGTTCTTC	CASSRTGVSYNEQFF
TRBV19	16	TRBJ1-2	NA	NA	TGTGCCAGTAGTACCCTCCGACTGGACAGTCACTATGGCTACACCTTC	CASSTLRLDSHYGYTF
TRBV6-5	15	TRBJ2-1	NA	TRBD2	TGTGCCAGCAGCCAAATAGCGGGGAGTTACAATGAGCAGTTCTTC	CASSQIAGSYNEQFF
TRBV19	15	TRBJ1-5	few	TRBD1	TGTGCCAGTAGGAACCGGGACAGAGATCTTCAGCCCCAGCATTTT	CASRNRDRDLQPQHF
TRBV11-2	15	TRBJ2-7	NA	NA	TGTGCCAGCAGCCCCCGCACGGCGGGCCCCTACGAGCAGTACTTC	CASSPRTAGPYEQYF
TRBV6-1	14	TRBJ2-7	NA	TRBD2	TGTGCCAGCAGGGACCCACTAGCGCAGTACGAGCAGTACTTC	CASRDPLAQYEQYF
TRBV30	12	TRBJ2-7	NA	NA	TGTGCCGTACAGGGCCGGGGCTACGAGCAGTACTTC	CAVQGRGYEQYF
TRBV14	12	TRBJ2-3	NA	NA	TGTGCCAGCAGCCCTACCGGGTATACGCAGTATTTT	CASSPTGYTQYF
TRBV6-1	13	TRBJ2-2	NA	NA	TGTGCCAGCAGGGGACTGAACACCGGGGAGCTGTTTTTT	CASRGLNTGELFF
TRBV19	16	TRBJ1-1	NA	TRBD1	TGTGCCAGTACCCAATCCGGACAGGTCATCAACACTGAAGCTTTCTTT	CASTQSGQVINTEAFF
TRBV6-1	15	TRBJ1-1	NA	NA	TGTGCCAGCAGCGAACAGGGAGGTATGAACACTGAAGCTTTCTTT	CASSEQGGMNTEAFF
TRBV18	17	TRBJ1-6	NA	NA	TGTGCCAGCTCACCATCGGTCGCCGGAACAGGGAATTCACCCCTCCACTTT	CASSPSVAGTGNSPLHF
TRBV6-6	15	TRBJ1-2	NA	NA	TGTGCCAGCAGTAAAGACCCCAGCGTGGTGCATGGCTACACCTTT	CASSKDPSVVHGYTF
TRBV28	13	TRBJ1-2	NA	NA	TGTGCCAGCAGTCCCCAGAATTATGTTGGCTACACCTTC	CASSPQNYVGYTF
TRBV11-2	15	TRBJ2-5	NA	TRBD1	TGTGCCAGCAGCTTCGGACAGGTCGTACAAGAGACCCAGTACTTC	CASSFGQVVQETQYF
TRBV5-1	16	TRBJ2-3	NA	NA	TGCGCCAGCAGCTTGGCGTCAACAAAGGGGCTAGATACGCAGTATTTT	CASSLASTKGLDTQYF
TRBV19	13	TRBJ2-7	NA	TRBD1	TGTGCCAGTAGTGTAGGGACAGGGGGCGAGCAGTACTTC	CASSVGTGGEQYF
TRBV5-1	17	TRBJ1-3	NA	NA	TGCGCCAGCAGCTTGGGTCGGGTTCGAAGCTCTGGAAACACCATATATTTT	CASSLGRVRSSGNTIYF
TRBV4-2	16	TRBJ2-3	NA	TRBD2	TGTGCCAGCAGCCAAGGGACTAGCGGGGGCACAGATACGCAGTATTTT	CASSQGTSGGTDTQYF
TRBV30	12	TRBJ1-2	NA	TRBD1	TGTGCCTGGGAGCAGGGGGCGTATGGCTACACCTTC	CAWEQGAYGYTF
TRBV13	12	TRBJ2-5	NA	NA	TGTGCCAGCAGCTTAGACAGGGTTACCCAGTACTTC	CASSLDRVTQYF
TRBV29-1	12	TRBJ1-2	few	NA	TGCAGCGTTGGTGGGAGTTTCGATGGCTACACCTTC	CSVGGSFDGYTF
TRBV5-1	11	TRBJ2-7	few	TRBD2	TGCGCCAGCAGCCCGGGAGGAGAGCAGTACTTC	CASSPGGEQYF
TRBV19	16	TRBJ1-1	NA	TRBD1	TGTGCCAGTAGTATAGCTAGGACAGGATCACACACTGAAGCTTTCTTT	CASSIARTGSHTEAFF
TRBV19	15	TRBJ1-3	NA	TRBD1	TGTGCCAGTAGTATGACAGGGGAATACGGAAACACCATATATTTT	CASSMTGEYGNTIYF
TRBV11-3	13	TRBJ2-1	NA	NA	TGTGCCAGCAGCTTGGCGGCCCGCAATGAGCAGTTCTTC	CASSLAARNEQFF
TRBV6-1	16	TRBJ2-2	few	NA	TGTGCCAGCAGTGAAGGCGTAGGGCGGGTTACCGGGGAGCTGTTTTTT	CASSEGVGRVTGELFF
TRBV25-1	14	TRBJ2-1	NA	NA	TGTGCCAGCAGGGAAACAGGGTATTACAATGAGCAGTTCTTC	CASRETGYYNEQFF
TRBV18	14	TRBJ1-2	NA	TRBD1	TGTGCCAGCTCACGGCCGCAGGGGGCGGACGGCTACACCTTC	CASSRPQGADGYTF
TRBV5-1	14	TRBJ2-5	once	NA	TGCGCCAGCAGCTTGGTTCACCCAGGGGAGACCCAGTACTTC	CASSLVHPGETQYF
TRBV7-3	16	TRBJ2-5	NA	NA	TGTGCCAGCAGCCGCAGGGCAGGCACAGTGGGGGAGACCCAGTACTTC	CASSRRAGTVGETQYF
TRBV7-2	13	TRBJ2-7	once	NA	TGTGCCAGCAGCCCCCTCCTCGGGTACGAGCAGTACTTC	CASSPLLGYEQYF
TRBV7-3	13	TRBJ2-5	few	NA	TGTGCCAGCAGTCAGAAGGGGTGGGAGACCCAGTACTTC	CASSQKGWETQYF
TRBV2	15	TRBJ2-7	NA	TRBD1	TGTGCCAGCAGCACAACAACCGGGACAGGGGTCGAGCAGTACTTC	CASSTTTGTGVEQYF
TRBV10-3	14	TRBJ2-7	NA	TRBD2	TGTGCCATTCGGACTAGCGGGGGTCGGGACGAGCAGTACTTC	CAIRTSGGRDEQYF
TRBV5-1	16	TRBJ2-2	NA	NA	TGCGCCAGCAGCTTGGCCCCTAGCCAGGTTGCCGGGGAGCTGTTTTTT	CASSLAPSQVAGELFF
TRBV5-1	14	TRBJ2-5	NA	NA	TGCGCCAGCAGCCCGGGTTCGGGGTTTGAGACCCAGTACTTC	CASSPGSGFETQYF
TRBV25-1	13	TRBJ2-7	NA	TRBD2	TGTGCCAGCAGACCCGGGGGGACCTACGAGCAGTACTTC	CASRPGGTYEQYF
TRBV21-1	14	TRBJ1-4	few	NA	TGTGCCAGCAGCGAAGACAGGGGGAGCGGAAAACTGTTTTTT	CASSEDRGSGKLFF